This T cell receptor beta chain was sequenced in a study of beta chain features in type 1 diabetes. This clone appeared a single time. Reverse transcription of all isolated RNA meant that expressed TCRB transcripts were sequenced. Measured with immunoSEQ multiplex PCR; TCRdb has only the in-frame clones, and not every one. The sample holds roughly 450,000 clones, about 10% seen once. Cell sorting via CD45RO/CCR7/CD25/CD127/CD95/CD27 was performed to obtain CD4+ naive, central memory, regulatory and stem cell-like memory cells. V trimming: 4 bases; J trimming: 12 bases; junction bases outside the gene matches: 8. CDR3 length: 12 residues. Germline lookup yields CDR1 SGHDT and CDR2 YYEEEE.

The sequencing sample was made of naive CD4+ T cells from blood. V and J are TRBV5-6 and TRBJ2-7; 9 positions agree with TRBD1. This receptor was identified in a woman aged 18-35 years in good health. CDR3 DNA: TGTGCCAGCAGCCCGGGACAGGGAATGATGTACTTC. Protein sequence: CASSPGQGMMYF.